This TCR beta chain was documented in a study of blood T cell repertoires in COVID-19. About the study: T cells, B-cell-depleted T cells, or PBMCs provided the cDNA or gDNA that served as material.

Assay: immunoSEQ multiplex PCR; the TCRdb copy retains only in-frame clones and omits some. The sample carries about 230,000 clones, 70% to 90% recorded once. The CDR3 loop spans 11 amino acids. With 7 bases removed from V and 2 bases from J, the gap between germline ends came to 6 bases. CDR1 MNHEY and CDR2 SVGAGI come from the germline V gene. The table lists this clone with a count of one. The chain recombines TRBV6-5 with TRBJ2-7, with D tentatively TRBD1 (5 bases). The sequenced material came from peripheral blood. This TCR derives from a man between 35 and 55 years old with acute or convalescent COVID-19. CDR3 in amino acids: CASIQAYEQYF. In DNA, the CDR3 is TGTGCCAGCATACAGGCCTACGAGCAGTACTTC.